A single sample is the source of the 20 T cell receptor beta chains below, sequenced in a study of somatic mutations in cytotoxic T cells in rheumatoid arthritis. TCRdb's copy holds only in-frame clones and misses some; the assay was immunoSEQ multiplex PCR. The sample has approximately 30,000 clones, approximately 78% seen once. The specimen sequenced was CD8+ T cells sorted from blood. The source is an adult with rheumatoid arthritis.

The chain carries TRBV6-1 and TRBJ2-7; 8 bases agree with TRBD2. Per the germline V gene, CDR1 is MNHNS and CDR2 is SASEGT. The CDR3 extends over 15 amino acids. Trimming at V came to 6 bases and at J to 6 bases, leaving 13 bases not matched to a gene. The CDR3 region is CASRGSGIRVGEQYF. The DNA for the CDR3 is TGTGCCAGCAGGGGTAGCGGGATTAGAGTAGGCGAGCAGTACTTC.

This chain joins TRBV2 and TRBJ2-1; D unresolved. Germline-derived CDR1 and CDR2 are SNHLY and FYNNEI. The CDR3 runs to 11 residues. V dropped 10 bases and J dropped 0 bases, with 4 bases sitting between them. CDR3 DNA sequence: TGTGCCATCGACTCCTACAATGAGCAGTTCTTC. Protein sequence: CAIDSYNEQFF.

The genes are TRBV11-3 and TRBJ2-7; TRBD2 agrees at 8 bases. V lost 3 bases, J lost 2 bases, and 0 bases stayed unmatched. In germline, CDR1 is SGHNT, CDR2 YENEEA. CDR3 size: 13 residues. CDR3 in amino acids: CASSFSGTYEQYF. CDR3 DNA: TGTGCCAGCAGCTTTAGCGGGACCTACGAGCAGTACTTC.

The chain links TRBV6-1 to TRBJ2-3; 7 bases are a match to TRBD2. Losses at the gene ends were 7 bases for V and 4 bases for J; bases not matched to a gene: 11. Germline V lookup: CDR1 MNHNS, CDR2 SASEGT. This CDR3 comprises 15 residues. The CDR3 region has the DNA TGTGCCAGCACCGAACAGCGGGGTGGCGCAGATACGCAGTATTTT. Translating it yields CASTEQRGGADTQYF.

CDR3 sequence: CASSQLPRLAGGTDTQYF. CDR3 sequence (DNA): TGCGCCAGCAGCCAACTCCCCCGACTAGCGGGGGGCACAGATACGCAGTATTTT. This chain uses TRBV4-1 with TRBJ2-3, with 12 nucleotides matching TRBD2. V lost 2 bases and J lost 1; bases outside the gene matches: 7. Per germline, CDR1 MGHRA and CDR2 YSYEKL. CDR3 length: 18 residues.

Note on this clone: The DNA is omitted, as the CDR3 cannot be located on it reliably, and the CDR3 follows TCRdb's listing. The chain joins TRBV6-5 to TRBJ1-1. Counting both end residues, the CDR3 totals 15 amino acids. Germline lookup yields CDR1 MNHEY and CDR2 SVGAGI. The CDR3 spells CATSTSGALNTEAFF.

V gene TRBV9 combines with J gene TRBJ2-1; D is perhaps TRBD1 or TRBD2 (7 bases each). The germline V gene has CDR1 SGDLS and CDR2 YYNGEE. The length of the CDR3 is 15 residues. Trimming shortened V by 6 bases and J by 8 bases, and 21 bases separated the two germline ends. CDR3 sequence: CASTQGGIRKDEQFF. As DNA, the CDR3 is TGTGCCAGCACCCAGGGGGGGATTAGAAAAGATGAGCAGTTCTTC. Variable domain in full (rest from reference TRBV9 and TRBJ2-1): DSGVTQTPKHLITATGQRVTLRCSPRSGDLSVYWYQQSLDQGLQFLIQYYNGEERAKGNILERFSAQQFPDLHSELNLSSLELGDSALYFCASTQGGIRKDEQFFGPGTRLTVL.

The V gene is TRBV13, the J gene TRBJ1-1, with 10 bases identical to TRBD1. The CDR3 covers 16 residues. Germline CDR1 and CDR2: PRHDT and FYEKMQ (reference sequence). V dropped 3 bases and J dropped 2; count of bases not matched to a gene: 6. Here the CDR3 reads CASSFTGTGVNTEAFF. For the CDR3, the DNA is TGTGCCAGCAGCTTCACGGGGACAGGGGTCAACACTGAAGCTTTCTTT.

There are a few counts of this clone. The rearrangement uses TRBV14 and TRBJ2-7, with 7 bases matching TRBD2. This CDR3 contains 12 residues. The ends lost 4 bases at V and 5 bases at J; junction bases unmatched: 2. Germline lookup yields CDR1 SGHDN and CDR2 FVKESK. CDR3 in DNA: TGTGCCAGCAGCCCAGCGGGACACGAGCAGTACTTC. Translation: CASSPAGHEQYF.

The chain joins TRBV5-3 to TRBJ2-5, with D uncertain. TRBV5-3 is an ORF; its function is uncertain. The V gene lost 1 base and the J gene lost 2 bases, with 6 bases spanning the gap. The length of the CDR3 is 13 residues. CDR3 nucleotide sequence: TGTGCCAGAAGCTTGTCGACACAAGAGACCCAGTACTTC. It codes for CARSLSTQETQYF.

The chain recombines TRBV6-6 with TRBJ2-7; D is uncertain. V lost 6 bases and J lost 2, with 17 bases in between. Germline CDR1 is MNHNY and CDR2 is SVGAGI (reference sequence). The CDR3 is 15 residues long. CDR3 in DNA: TGTGCCAGCAGCTACGGGCGGACCAGGACCTACGAGCAGTACTTC. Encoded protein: CASSYGRTRTYEQYF.

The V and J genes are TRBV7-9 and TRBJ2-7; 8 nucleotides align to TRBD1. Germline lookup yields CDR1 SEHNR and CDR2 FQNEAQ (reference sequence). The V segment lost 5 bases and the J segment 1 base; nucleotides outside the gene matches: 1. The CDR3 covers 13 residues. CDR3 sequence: CASSGQGSYEQYF. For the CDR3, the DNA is TGTGCCAGCAGCGGACAGGGTTCCTACGAGCAGTACTTC.

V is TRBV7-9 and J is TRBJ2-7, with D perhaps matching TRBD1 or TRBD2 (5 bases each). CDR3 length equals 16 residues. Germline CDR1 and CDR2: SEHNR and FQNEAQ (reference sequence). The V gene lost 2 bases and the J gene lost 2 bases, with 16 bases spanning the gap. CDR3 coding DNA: TGTGCCAGCAGCTTAACCCCTTCGGGGCCAACCTACGAGCAGTACTTC. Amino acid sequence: CASSLTPSGPTYEQYF.

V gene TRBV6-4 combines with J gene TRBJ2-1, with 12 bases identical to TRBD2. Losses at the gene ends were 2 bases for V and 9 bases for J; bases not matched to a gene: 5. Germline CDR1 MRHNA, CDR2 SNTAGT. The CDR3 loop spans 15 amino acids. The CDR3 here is CASSDTTSGSSEQFF. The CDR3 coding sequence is TGTGCCAGCAGTGACACGACTAGCGGGAGTAGTGAGCAGTTCTTC.

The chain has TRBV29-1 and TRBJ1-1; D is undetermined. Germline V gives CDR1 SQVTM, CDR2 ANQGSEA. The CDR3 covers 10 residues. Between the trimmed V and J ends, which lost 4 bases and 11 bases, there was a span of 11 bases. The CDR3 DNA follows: TGCAGCGTTGTCTCGAAAAGGGCTTTCTTT. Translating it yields CSVVSKRAFF.

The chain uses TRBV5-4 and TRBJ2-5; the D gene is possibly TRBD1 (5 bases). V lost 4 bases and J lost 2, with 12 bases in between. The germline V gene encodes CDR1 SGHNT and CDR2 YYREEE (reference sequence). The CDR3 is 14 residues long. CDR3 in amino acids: CASSPQRGQETQYF. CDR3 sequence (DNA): TGTGCCAGCAGCCCCCAAAGGGGTCAAGAGACCCAGTACTTC. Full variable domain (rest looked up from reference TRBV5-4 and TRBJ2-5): ETGVTQSPTHLIKTRGQQVTLRCSSQSGHNTVSWYQQALGQGPQFIFQYYREEENGRGNFPPRFSGLQFPNYSSELNVNALELDDSALYLCASSPQRGQETQYFGPGTRLLVL.

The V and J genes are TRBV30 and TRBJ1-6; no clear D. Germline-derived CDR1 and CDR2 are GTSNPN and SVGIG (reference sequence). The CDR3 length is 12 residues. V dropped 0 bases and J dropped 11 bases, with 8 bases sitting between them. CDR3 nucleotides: TGTGCCTGGAGTGTACCTTCGGCACCCCTCCACTTT. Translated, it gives CAWSVPSAPLHF.

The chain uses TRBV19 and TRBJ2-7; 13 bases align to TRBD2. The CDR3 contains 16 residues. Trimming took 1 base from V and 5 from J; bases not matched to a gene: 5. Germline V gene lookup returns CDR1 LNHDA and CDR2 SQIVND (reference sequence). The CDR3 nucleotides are TGTGCCAGTAGTATAGTTCGGACTAGCGGGAGCAACGAGCAGTACTTC. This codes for CASSIVRTSGSNEQYF.

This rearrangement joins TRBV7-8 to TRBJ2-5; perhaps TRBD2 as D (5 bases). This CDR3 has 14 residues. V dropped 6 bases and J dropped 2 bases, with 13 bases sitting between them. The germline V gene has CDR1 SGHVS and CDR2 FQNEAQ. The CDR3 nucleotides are TGTGCCAGCAGTTCGCCGGACTCGCAAGAGACCCAGTACTTC. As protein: CASSSPDSQETQYF. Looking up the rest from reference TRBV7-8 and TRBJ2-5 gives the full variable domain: GAGVSQSPRYKVAKRGQDVALRCDPISGHVSLFWYQQALGQGPEFLTYFQNEAQLDKSGLPSDRFFAERPEGSVSTLKIQRTQQEDSAVYLCASSSPDSQETQYFGPGTRLLVL.

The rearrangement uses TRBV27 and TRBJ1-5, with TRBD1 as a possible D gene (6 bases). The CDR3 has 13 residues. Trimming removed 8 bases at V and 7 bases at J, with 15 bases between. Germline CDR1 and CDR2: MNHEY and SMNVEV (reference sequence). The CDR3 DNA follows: TGTGCCAGCGGACTAAGGGGGGACCAGCCCCAGCATTTT. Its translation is CASGLRGDQPQHF.